The present T cell receptor beta chain was sequenced within a study of blood T cell repertoires in COVID-19. For the study at large: The study drew acute and convalescent COVID-19 samples from the United States, Italy and Spain. PBMCs, B-cell-depleted T cells, or T cells provided the cDNA or gDNA that made up the material.

Authors' data handling: Estimated nucleated cell counts came from reference gene primer amplification. Libraries were prepared by immunoSEQ multiplex PCR; TCRdb keeps only in-frame clonotypes and omits some of them. The V and J calls and clone size come from that table; D and trimming were worked out from the DNA. This sample has some 89,000 clones, with under 85% found just once. The V gene's germline CDR1 is SGHRS and CDR2 YFSETQ. With 0 bases removed from V and 6 bases from J, the gap between germline ends came to 9 bases. The CDR3 runs to 13 residues. The receptor was isolated from a man in his 70s with acute or convalescent COVID-19. This chain uses TRBV5-1 with TRBJ1-2; a weak D match, TRBD1 (6 bases). Sequencing was performed on peripheral blood. The CDR3 DNA sequence: TGCGCCAGCAGCTTGGTCCAGGGGAATGGCTACACCTTC. This encodes CASSLVQGNGYTF.